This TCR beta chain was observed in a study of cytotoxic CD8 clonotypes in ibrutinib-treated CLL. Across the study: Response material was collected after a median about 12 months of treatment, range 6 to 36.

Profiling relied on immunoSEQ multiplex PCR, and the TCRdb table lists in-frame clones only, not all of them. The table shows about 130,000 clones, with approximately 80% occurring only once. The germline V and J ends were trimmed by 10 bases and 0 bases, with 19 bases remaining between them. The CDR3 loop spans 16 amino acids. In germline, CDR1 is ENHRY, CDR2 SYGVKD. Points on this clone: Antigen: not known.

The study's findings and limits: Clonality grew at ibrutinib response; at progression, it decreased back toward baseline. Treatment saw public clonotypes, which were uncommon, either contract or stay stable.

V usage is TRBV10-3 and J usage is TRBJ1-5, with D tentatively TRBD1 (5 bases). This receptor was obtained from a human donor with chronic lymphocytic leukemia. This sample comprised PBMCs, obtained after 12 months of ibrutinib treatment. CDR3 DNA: TGTGCCACCGGGGCCTTAAATCAGTTTAGCAATCAGCCCCAGCATTTT. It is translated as CATGALNQFSNQPQHF.